The sequence of this T cell receptor beta chain was determined in a study of Graves' ophthalmopathy and Graves' hyperthyroidism. Turning to the study itself: At initial diagnosis, peripheral blood was obtained, and this preceded any treatment.

Amplification of the TCR beta CDR3 regions used RNA transcripts (as template). An initial RT-PCR round employing HTBI primers preceded a second-round multiplex PCR. TCRdb analysed the multiplex PCR reads with MiXCR anew, one entry per CDR3 protein. The sample yields approximately 480,000 distinct CDR3 sequences, about 15% seen once. The V end lost 0 bases, the J end lost 7 bases, and 23 bases lay between the germline ends. CDR3 length: 17 amino acids. Germline-derived CDR1 and CDR2 are SGHNT and YYREEE (reference sequence). This clonotype was observed many times. The sample comprised blood. This sequence originates from a woman aged 30 to 39 with Graves' ophthalmopathy. This sequence joins TRBV5-4 and TRBJ2-7; D remains unclear. For the CDR3, the DNA is TGTGCCAGCAGCTTGGCCGGCTTTAGGACCCCCCACTGGGAGCAGTACTTC. It is translated as CASSLAGFRTPHWEQYF.